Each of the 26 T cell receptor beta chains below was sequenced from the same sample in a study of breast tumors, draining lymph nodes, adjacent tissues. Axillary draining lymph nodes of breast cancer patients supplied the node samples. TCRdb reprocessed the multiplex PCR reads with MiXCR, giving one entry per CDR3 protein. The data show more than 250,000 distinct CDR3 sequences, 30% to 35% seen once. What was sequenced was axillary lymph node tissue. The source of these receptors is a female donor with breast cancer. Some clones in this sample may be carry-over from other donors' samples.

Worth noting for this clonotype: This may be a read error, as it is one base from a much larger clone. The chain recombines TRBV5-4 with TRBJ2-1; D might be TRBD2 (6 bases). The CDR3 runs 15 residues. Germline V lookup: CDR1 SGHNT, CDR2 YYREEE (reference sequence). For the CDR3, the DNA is TGTGCCAGCAGCTCGTGGGGGAGGCCGTACAATAAGCAGTTCTTC. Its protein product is CASSSWGRPYNKQFF.

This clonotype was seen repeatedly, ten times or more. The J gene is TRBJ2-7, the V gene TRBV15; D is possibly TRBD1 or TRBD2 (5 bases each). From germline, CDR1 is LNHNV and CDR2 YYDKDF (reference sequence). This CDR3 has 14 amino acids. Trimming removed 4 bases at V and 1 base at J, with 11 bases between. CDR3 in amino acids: CATSTGDGSYEQYF. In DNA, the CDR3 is TGTGCCACCAGCACCGGGGACGGATCCTACGAGCAGTACTTC.

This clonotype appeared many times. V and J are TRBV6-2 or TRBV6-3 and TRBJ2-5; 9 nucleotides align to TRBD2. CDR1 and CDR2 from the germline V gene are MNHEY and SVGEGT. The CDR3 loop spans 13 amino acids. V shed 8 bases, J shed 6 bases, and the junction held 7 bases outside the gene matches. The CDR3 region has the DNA TGTGCCAGCGGGTTAGCGGGAGTTCAGACCCAGTACTTC. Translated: CASGLAGVQTQYF.

CDR3 coding DNA: TGTGCCAGCAGTTCACTAGCGGGCCCGTTAGGTTGGCAGTTCTTC. Its translation: CASSSLAGPLGWQFF. V is TRBV12-3 or TRBV12-4 and J is TRBJ2-1, with 9 bases that match TRBD2. CDR3 length equals 15 residues. Unmatched junction bases numbered 13, after V lost 4 bases and J lost 12 bases.

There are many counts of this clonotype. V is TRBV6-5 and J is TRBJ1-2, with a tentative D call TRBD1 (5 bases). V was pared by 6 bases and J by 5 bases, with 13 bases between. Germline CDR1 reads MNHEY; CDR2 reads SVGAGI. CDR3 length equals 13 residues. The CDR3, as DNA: TGTGCCAGCAGCCCGCAGGGAAGATATGGCTACACCTTC. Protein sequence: CASSPQGRYGYTF.

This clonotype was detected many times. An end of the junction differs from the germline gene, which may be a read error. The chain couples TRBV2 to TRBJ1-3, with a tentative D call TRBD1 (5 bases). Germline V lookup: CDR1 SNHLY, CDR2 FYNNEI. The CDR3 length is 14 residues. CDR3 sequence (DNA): TGTGCCAGCAGGGAAGGGACTTCTGGAAACACCATATATTTT. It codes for CASREGTSGNTIYF.

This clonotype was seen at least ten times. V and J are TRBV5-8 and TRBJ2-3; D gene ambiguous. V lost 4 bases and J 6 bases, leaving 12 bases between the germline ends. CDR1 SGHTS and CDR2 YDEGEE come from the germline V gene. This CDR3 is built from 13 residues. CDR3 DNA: TGTGCCAGCAGCCCACCCGAAGGGGATACGCAGTATTTT. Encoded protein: CASSPPEGDTQYF.

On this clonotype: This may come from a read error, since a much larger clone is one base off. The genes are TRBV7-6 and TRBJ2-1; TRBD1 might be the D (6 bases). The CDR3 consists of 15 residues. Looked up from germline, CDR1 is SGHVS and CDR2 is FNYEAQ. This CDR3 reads CASSLQQGPYSEQFF. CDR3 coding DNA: TGTGCCAGCAGCTTACAACAGGGACCCTACAGTGAGCAGTTCTTC. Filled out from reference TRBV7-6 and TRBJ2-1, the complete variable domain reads GAGVSQSPRYKVTKRGQDVALRCDPISGHVSLYWYRQALGQGPEFLTYFNYEAQQDKSGLPNDRFSAERPEGSISTLTIQRTEQRDSAMYRCASSLQQGPYSEQFFGPGTRLTVL.

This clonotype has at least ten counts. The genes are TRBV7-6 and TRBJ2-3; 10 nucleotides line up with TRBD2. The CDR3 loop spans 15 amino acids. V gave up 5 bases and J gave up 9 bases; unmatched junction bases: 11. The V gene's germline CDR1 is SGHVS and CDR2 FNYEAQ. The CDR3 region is CASSPAAGGPITQYF. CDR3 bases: TGTGCCAGCAGCCCTGCAGCGGGAGGGCCGATCACGCAGTATTTT.

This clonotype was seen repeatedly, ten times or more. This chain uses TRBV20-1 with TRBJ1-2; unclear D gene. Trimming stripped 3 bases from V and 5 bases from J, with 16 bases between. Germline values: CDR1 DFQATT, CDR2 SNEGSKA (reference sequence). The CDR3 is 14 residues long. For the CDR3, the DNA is TGCAGTGCTAGGGGGAGGACTGGATTATATGGCTACACCTTC. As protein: CSARGRTGLYGYTF.

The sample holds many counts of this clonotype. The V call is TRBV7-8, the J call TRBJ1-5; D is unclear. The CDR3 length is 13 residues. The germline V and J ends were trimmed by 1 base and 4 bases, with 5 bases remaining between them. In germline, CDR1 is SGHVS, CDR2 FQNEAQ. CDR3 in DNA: TGTGCCAGCAGCTTAGATTTTAATCAGCCCCAGCATTTT. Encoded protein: CASSLDFNQPQHF.

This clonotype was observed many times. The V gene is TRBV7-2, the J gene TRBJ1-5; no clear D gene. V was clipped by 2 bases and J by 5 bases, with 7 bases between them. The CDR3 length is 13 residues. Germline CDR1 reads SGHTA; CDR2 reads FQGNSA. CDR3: CASSLKGDQPQHF. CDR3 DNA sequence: TGTGCCAGCAGCTTAAAGGGTGATCAGCCCCAGCATTTT.

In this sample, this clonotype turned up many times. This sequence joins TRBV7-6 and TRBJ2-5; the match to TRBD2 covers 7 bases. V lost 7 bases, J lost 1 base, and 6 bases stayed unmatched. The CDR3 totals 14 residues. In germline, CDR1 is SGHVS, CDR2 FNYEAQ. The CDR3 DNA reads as TGTGCCAGCAACATACTAGCGACCCAAGAGACCCAGTACTTC. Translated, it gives CASNILATQETQYF.

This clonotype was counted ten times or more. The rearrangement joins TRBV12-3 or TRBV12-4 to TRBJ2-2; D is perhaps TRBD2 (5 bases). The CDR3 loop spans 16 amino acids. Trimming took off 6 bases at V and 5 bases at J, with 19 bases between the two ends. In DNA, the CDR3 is TGTGCCAGCAGCCGAGCTAGGTCACGAGGGACCGGGGAGCTGTTTTTT. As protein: CASSRARSRGTGELFF.

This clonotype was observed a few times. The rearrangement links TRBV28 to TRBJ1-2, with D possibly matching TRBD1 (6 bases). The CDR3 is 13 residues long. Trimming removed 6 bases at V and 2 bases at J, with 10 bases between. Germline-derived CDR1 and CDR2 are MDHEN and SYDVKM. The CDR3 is CASSIQGNYGYTF. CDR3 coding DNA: TGTGCCAGCAGCATTCAGGGGAACTATGGCTACACCTTC.

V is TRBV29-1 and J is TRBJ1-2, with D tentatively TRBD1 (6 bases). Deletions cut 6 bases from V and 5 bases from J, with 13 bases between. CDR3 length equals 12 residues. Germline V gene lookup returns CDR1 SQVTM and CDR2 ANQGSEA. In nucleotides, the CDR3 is TGCAGCGTCACAGGGACGTCGTATGGCTACACCTTC. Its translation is CSVTGTSYGYTF. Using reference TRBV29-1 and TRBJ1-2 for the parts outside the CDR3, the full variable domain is SAVISQKPSRDICQRGTSLTIQCQVDSQVTMMFWYRQQPGQSLTLIATANQGSEATYESGFVIDKFPISRPNLTFSTLTVSNMSPEDSSIYLCSVTGTSYGYTFGSGTRLTVV.

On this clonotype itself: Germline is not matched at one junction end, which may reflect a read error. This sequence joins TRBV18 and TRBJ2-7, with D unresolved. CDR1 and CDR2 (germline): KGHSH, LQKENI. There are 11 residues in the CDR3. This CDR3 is CAGSQDREQYF. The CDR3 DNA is TGTGCCGGCTCCCAGGATCGGGAGCAGTACTTC.

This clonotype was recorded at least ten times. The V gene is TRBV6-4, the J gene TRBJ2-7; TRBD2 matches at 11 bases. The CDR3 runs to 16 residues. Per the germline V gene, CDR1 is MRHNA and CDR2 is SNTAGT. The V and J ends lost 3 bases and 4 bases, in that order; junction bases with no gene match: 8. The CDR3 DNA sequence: TGTGCCAGCAGTGAGTTGGGGACTAGCGGAACGTACGAGCAGTACTTC. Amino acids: CASSELGTSGTYEQYF.

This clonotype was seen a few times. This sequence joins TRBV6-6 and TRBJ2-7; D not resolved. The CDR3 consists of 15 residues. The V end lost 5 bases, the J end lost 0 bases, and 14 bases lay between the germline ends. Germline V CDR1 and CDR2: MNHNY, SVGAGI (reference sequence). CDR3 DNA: TGTGCCAGCAGTCACGACCAGCCGAGCTCCTACGAGCAGTACTTC. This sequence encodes CASSHDQPSSYEQYF.

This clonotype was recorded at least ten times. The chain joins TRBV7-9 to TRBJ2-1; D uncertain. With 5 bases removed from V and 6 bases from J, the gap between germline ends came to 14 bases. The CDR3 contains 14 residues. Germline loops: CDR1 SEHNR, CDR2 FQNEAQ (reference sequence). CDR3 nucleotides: TGTGCCAGCAGCCTATACAGAGGTGCCAATGAGCAGTTCTTC. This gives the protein CASSLYRGANEQFF. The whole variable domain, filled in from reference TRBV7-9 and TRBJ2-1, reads DTGVSQNPRHKITKRGQNVTFRCDPISEHNRLYWYRQTLGQGPEFLTYFQNEAQLEKSRLLSDRFSAERPKGSFSTLEIQRTEQGDSAMYLCASSLYRGANEQFFGPGTRLTVL.

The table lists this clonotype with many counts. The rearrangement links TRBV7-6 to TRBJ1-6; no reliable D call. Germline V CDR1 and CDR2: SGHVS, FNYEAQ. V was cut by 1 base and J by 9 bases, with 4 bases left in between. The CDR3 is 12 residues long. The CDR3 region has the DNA TGTGCCAGCAGCTTAGTTGGTTCACCCCTCCACTTT. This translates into CASSLVGSPLHF.

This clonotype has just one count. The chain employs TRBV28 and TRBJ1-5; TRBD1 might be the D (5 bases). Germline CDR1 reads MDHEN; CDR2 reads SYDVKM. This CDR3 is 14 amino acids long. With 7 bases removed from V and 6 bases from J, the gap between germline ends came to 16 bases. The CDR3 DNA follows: TGTGCCAGCACCCGTACAGCGGGGCGTCAGCCCCAGCATTTT. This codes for CASTRTAGRQPQHF.

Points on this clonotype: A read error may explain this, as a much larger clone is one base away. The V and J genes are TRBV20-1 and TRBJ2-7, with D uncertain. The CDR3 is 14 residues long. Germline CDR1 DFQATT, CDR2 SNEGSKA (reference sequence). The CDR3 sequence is CSARNSRSSSEQYF. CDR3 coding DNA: TGCAGTGCTAGAAATAGCAGGAGCTCCTCCGAGCAGTACTTC.

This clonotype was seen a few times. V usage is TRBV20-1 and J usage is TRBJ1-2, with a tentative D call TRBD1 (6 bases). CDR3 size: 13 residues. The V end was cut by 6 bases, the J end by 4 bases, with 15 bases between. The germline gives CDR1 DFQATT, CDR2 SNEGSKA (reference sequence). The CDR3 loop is CSAPEGGSYGYTF. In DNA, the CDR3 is TGCAGTGCCCCGGAGGGGGGCTCCTATGGCTACACCTTC.

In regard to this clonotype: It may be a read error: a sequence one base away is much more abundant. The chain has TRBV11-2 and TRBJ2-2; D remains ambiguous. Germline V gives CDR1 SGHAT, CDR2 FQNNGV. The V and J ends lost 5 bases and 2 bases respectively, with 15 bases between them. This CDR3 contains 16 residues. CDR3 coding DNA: TGTGCCAGCAGCCGGATTACTCTCACCAACACCGGGGAGCTGTTTTTT. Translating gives CASSRITLTNTGELFF.

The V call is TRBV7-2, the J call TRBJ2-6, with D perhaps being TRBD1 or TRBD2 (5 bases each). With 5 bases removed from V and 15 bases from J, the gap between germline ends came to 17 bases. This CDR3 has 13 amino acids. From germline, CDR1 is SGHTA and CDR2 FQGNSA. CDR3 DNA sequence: TGTGCCAGCAGCCCCGGGACGAACACAGACCTGACTTTC. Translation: CASSPGTNTDLTF. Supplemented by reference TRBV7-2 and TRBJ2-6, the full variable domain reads GAGVSQSPSNKVTEKGKDVELRCDPISGHTALYWYRQSLGQGLEFLIYFQGNSAPDKSGLPSDRFSAERTGGSVSTLTIQRTQQEDSAVYLCASSPGTNTDLTFGAGSRLTVL.